Each of the 10 T cell receptor beta chains below was sequenced from the same sample in a study of T cell responses to AZD1222 COVID-19 vaccine. The repertoire was sequenced with immunoSEQ multiplex PCR; TCRdb's copy has only in-frame clones and lacks some. Found here are about 180,000 clones, 70% to 90% of them singletons; the top ten hold more than 4%. Sequenced material: peripheral blood, taken 28 days after the second dose of the MenACWY control vaccine. The receptors shown here come from an adult who received the MenACWY meningococcal vaccine as a control.

This chain joins TRBV28 and TRBJ2-7, with 10 bases fitting TRBD1. Germline V gene sequence: CDR1 MDHEN, CDR2 SYDVKM. The CDR3 contains 13 residues. The ends lost 6 bases at V and 5 bases at J; junction bases unmatched: 4. DNA of the CDR3: TGTGCCAGCAGGGGGACAGGGGTTCACGAGCAGTACTTC. It codes for CASRGTGVHEQYF.

The CDR3 region is CASSRLGLESYNEQFF. The CDR3 region has the DNA TGTGCCAGTAGTCGCCTGGGGCTAGAGTCCTACAATGAGCAGTTCTTC. This chain connects TRBV19 to TRBJ2-1, with TRBD1 as a possible D gene (5 bases). The CDR3 spans 16 residues. CDR1 is LNHDA and CDR2 is SQIVND in the germline V gene (reference sequence). V shed 5 bases and J shed 1 base, with 15 bases lying between them.

The chain uses TRBV6-5 and TRBJ2-3; weak D call: TRBD2 (5 bases). V was pared by 8 bases and J by 0 bases, with 12 bases between. CDR3 length: 14 amino acids. CDR1 is MNHEY and CDR2 is SVGAGI in the germline V gene. The CDR3 sequence: CASSNGDSTDTQYF. The DNA for the CDR3 is TGTGCCAGCTCAAACGGGGATAGCACAGATACGCAGTATTTT.

This clone showed up just once. The rearrangement joins TRBV19 to TRBJ2-6; D not certain. Germline-derived CDR1 and CDR2 are LNHDA and SQIVND (reference sequence). This CDR3 is built from 14 residues. V was clipped by 7 bases and J by 2 bases, with 9 bases between them. The CDR3 reads CASNPQPGANVLTF. In DNA, the CDR3 is TGTGCCAGTAATCCACAGCCTGGGGCCAACGTCCTGACTTTC.

V gene TRBV5-1 combines with J gene TRBJ1-2; D is perhaps TRBD1 (6 bases). V was cut by 0 bases and J by 6 bases, with 12 bases left in between. This CDR3 contains 14 residues. Germline CDR1 and CDR2: SGHRS and YFSETQ. The CDR3 DNA is TGCGCCAGCAGCTTGGGAAGAGGGGGTAATGGCTACACCTTC. Translation: CASSLGRGGNGYTF.

The chain has TRBV4-3 and TRBJ1-4; D gene uncertain. Germline V gives CDR1 LGHNA, CDR2 YSLEER. Trimming cost V 0 bases and J 6 bases, with 11 bases left between them. The CDR3 has 15 residues. Here the CDR3 DNA reads TGCGCCAGCAGCCAAGAGGGCTTAGCAGATGAAAAACTGTTTTTT. Its translation is CASSQEGLADEKLFF.

V gene TRBV14 combines with J gene TRBJ2-7, with D unresolved. CDR1 and CDR2 (germline): SGHDN, FVKESK. The CDR3 runs to 14 residues. V lost 4 bases to trimming and J lost 2 bases, with 12 bases between them. As DNA, the CDR3 is TGTGCCAGCAGCCCCCCAGGTTCGACCTACGAGCAGTACTTC. Protein: CASSPPGSTYEQYF.

The V call is TRBV28, the J call TRBJ2-7; D is undetermined. Germline V gene sequence: CDR1 MDHEN, CDR2 SYDVKM. CDR3 length: 12 amino acids. V was shortened by 6 bases and J by 2 bases, with 8 bases between the two germline ends. The CDR3 loop reads CASRGYPYEQYF. CDR3 in DNA: TGTGCCAGCAGGGGGTACCCCTACGAGCAGTACTTC. The full variable domain, in which reference TRBV28 and TRBJ2-7 provide the parts outside the CDR3, is DVKVTQSSRYLVKRTGEKVFLECVQDMDHENMFWYRQDPGLGLRLIYFSYDVKMKEKGDIPEGYSVSREKKERFSLILESASTNQTSMYLCASRGYPYEQYFGPGTRLTVT.

The gene calls are TRBV9 and TRBJ2-2; 7 nucleotides align to TRBD1. V gave up 0 bases and J gave up 5 bases; unmatched junction bases: 4. CDR3 length: 15 residues. Germline lookup yields CDR1 SGDLS and CDR2 YYNGEE. Here the CDR3 reads CASSVGGQKTGELFF. CDR3 coding DNA: TGTGCCAGCAGCGTAGGGGGACAGAAAACCGGGGAGCTGTTTTTT.

The chain has TRBV7-9 and TRBJ2-5; a possible D gene is TRBD2 (6 bases). Per the germline V gene, CDR1 is SEHNR and CDR2 is FQNEAQ (reference sequence). V gave up 4 bases and J gave up 1 base, with 16 bases separating them. There are 16 residues in the CDR3. CDR3 loop: CASSSARLVSQETQYF. The CDR3 DNA follows: TGTGCCAGCAGCTCCGCCCGACTAGTCTCCCAAGAGACCCAGTACTTC. Full variable domain (rest looked up from reference TRBV7-9 and TRBJ2-5): DTGVSQNPRHKITKRGQNVTFRCDPISEHNRLYWYRQTLGQGPEFLTYFQNEAQLEKSRLLSDRFSAERPKGSFSTLEIQRTEQGDSAMYLCASSSARLVSQETQYFGPGTRLLVL.